The 13 T cell receptor beta chains below come from one sample, sequenced in a study of blood T cell repertoires in COVID-19. Sequencing was performed with immunoSEQ multiplex PCR; in TCRdb, only in-frame clones are kept and a portion is missing. The sample yields about 82,000 clones, around 82% seen once. The source material was peripheral blood. Receptors originate from a man between 60 and 75 years old with COVID-19, enrolled during active disease.

In this sample, this clone turned up a few times. The chain carries TRBV10-3 and TRBJ2-7; the D is unclear. Germline-derived CDR1 and CDR2 are ENHRY and SYGVKD. This CDR3 spans 13 amino acids. The V gene lost 6 bases and the J gene lost 7 bases, with 16 bases spanning the gap. The CDR3 DNA follows: TGTGCCATCAGAGACGACTTGTTATGGGAGCAGTACTTC. Residues: CAIRDDLLWEQYF.

The V call is TRBV5-1, the J call TRBJ1-5, with unresolved D. The germline V gene encodes CDR1 SGHRS and CDR2 YFSETQ. The CDR3 has 13 residues. V lost 3 bases and J 4 bases, leaving 8 bases between the germline ends. The CDR3 nucleotides are TGCGCCAGCAGCTCAGATCCTAATCAGCCCCAGCATTTT. Translating it yields CASSSDPNQPQHF.

The V call is TRBV5-1, the J call TRBJ2-1; weak D call: TRBD2 (5 bases). CDR3 length equals 12 residues. Trimming took 4 bases from V and 10 from J, leaving 12 bases between them. Germline V gives CDR1 SGHRS, CDR2 YFSETQ. In nucleotides, the CDR3 is TGCGCCAGCAGCCCAGGACTTCGGGAGCAGTTCTTC. It codes for CASSPGLREQFF.

As DNA, the CDR3 is TGTGCCAGCAGCCTCCGGGACAGGAGCTACGAGCAGTACTTC. It yields the protein CASSLRDRSYEQYF. The gene calls are TRBV7-8 and TRBJ2-7; 8 bases align to TRBD1. This CDR3 is built from 14 residues. The V gene's germline CDR1 is SGHVS and CDR2 FQNEAQ. Trimming at V came to 5 bases and at J to 3 bases, leaving 6 bases not matched to a gene.

The J gene is TRBJ1-5, the V gene TRBV6-4; D is unclear. Per germline, CDR1 MRHNA and CDR2 SNTAGT. V was pared by 0 bases and J by 0 bases, with 6 bases between. The CDR3 runs to 15 residues. The CDR3 protein is CASSDSSDSNQPQHF. CDR3 coding DNA: TGTGCCAGCAGTGACTCGTCAGATAGCAATCAGCCCCAGCATTTT.

This chain connects TRBV19 to TRBJ2-5, with D perhaps matching TRBD2 (6 bases). The length of the CDR3 is 15 residues. The germline V gene has CDR1 LNHDA and CDR2 SQIVND (reference sequence). Between the trimmed V and J ends, which lost 3 bases and 1 base, there was a span of 12 bases. This CDR3 is CASSMGRESQETQYF. The CDR3 DNA reads as TGTGCCAGTAGTATGGGTCGGGAGTCCCAAGAGACCCAGTACTTC.

This clone has only one observation. The chain employs TRBV13 and TRBJ2-7; D remains unclear. Trimming stripped 5 bases from V and 2 bases from J, with 13 bases between. In germline, CDR1 is PRHDT, CDR2 FYEKMQ (reference sequence). This CDR3 is 14 amino acids long. The chain's CDR3 is CASSTHSYAYEQYF. The DNA of the CDR3 is TGTGCCAGCAGCACCCACAGTTACGCCTACGAGCAGTACTTC.

The chain uses TRBV7-9 and TRBJ1-5, with 10 bases fitting TRBD1. Germline trimming cut 1 base from V and 2 bases from J; bases unmatched to any gene: 5. The CDR3 totals 17 residues. Germline CDR1 reads SEHNR; CDR2 reads FQNEAQ (reference sequence). The CDR3, as DNA: TGTGCCAGCAGCTTAGGAGGGACAGGGGTGGGCAATCAGCCCCAGCATTTT. It translates to CASSLGGTGVGNQPQHF.

This clone was seen once. The chain combines TRBV18 with TRBJ2-7, with TRBD2 matching over 11 bases. Germline CDR1 reads KGHSH; CDR2 reads LQKENI. V was clipped by 5 bases and J by 3 bases; unmatched bases: 12. There are 17 residues in the CDR3. Written as DNA, the CDR3 is TGTGCCAGCTCATCTGGGACTAGCGGAGCTACGGTCTACGAGCAGTACTTC. Its protein is CASSSGTSGATVYEQYF. Filled out from reference TRBV18 and TRBJ2-7, the complete variable domain reads NAGVMQNPRHLVRRRGQEARLRCSPMKGHSHVYWYRQLPEEGLKFMVYLQKENIIDESGMPKERFSAEFPKEGPSILRIQQVVRGDSAAYFCASSSGTSGATVYEQYFGPGTRLTVT.

The chain has TRBV7-2 and TRBJ2-7, with TRBD1 matching 8 bases. Per germline, CDR1 SGHTA and CDR2 FQGNSA. V lost 1 base and J lost 9; bases outside the gene matches: 11. The CDR3 has 15 amino acids. CDR3: CASSLGAGGAVGQYF. The CDR3 region has the DNA TGTGCCAGCAGCTTAGGGGCAGGGGGCGCGGTGGGGCAGTACTTC.

V usage is TRBV7-2 and J usage is TRBJ2-3; no clear D. The CDR3 is made up of 14 amino acids. Per the germline V gene, CDR1 is SGHTA and CDR2 is FQGNSA. V was clipped by 4 bases and J by 6 bases, with 14 bases between them. The CDR3 protein is CASSSRSFLDTQYF. CDR3 coding DNA: TGTGCCAGCAGCTCCCGGTCCTTTCTGGATACGCAGTATTTT.

CDR3 sequence reads: CASSYQDTEAFF. CDR3 bases: TGTGCCAGCAGTTACCAGGACACTGAAGCTTTCTTT. The J gene is TRBJ1-1, the V gene TRBV6-6; no definite D call. V was cut by 2 bases and J by 3 bases, with 4 bases left in between. This CDR3 has 12 amino acids. The germline CDR1 and CDR2 sequences are MNHNY and SVGAGI (reference sequence).

The table lists this clone with a few counts. The rearrangement uses TRBV13 and TRBJ1-2; the match to TRBD1 covers 9 bases. Germline V gene lookup returns CDR1 PRHDT and CDR2 FYEKMQ (reference sequence). With V trimmed by 1 base and J by 5 bases, 5 bases remained unmatched. The CDR3 runs to 15 residues. The CDR3 nucleotides read TGTGCCAGCAGCTTAGTGGGACAGGGATCGTATGGCTACACCTTC. This codes for CASSLVGQGSYGYTF. Drawing the rest from reference TRBV13 and TRBJ1-2, the complete variable domain is AAGVIQSPRHLIKEKRETATLKCYPIPRHDTVYWYQQGPGQDPQFLISFYEKMQSDKGSIPDRFSAQQFSDYHSELNMSSLELGDSALYFCASSLVGQGSYGYTFGSGTRLTVV.